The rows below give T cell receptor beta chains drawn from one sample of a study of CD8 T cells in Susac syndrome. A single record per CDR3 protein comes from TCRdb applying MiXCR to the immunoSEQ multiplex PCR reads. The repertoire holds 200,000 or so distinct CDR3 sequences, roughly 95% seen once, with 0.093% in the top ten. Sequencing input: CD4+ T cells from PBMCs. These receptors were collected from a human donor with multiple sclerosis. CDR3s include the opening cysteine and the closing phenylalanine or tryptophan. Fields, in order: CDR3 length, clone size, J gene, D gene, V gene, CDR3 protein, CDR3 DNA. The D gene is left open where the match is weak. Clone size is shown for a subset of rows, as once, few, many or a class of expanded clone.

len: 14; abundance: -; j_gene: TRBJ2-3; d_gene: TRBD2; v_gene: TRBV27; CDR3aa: CASSQRGVTDTQYF; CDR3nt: TGTGCCAGCAGTCAGCGGGGGGTTACAGATACGCAGTATTTT
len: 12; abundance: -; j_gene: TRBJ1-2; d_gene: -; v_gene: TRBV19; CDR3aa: CASVREENGYTF; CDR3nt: TGTGCCAGTGTGAGGGAAGAGAATGGCTACACCTTC
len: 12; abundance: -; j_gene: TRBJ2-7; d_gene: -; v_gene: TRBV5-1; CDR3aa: CASSLRGVEQYF; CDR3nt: TGCGCCAGCAGCCTCCGTGGGGTAGAGCAGTACTTC
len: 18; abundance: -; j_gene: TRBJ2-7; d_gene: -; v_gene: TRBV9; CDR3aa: CASIPGTQRRPRTYEQYF; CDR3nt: TGTGCCAGCATCCCCGGGACTCAGCGACGTCCTCGAACCTACGAGCAGTACTTC
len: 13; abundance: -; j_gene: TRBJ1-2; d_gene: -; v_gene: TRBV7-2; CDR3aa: CASRSRQGIPPDF; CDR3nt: TGTGCCAGCAGATCGCGACAAGGGATACCGCCTGACTTC
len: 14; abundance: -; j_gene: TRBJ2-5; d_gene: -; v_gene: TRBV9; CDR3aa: CASSVENNQETQYF; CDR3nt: TGTGCCAGCAGCGTAGAAAACAACCAAGAGACCCAGTACTTC
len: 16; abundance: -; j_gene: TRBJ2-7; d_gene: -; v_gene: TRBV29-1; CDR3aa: CSVGGLTGKPTYEQYF; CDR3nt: TGCAGCGTTGGGGGGTTAACAGGGAAACCTACCTACGAGCAGTACTTC
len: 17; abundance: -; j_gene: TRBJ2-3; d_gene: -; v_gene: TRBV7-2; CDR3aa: CASSLHITRIGADTQYF; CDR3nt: TGTGCCAGCAGCTTACACATAACAAGGATAGGCGCAGATACGCAGTATTTT
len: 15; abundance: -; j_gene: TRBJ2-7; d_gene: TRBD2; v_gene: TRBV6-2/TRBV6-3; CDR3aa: CASRFAGGSPYEQYF; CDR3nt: TGTGCCAGCAGATTCGCGGGAGGTTCACCCTACGAGCAGTACTTC
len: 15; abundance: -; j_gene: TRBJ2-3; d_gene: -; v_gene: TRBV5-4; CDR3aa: CASSLGGSTSDTQYF; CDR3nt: TGTGCCAGCAGCTTGGGTGGGTCGACCTCCGATACGCAGTATTTT
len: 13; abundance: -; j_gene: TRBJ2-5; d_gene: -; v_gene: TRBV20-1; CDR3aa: CSAGQMSQETQYF; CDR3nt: TGCAGTGCTGGACAAATGAGTCAAGAGACCCAGTACTTC
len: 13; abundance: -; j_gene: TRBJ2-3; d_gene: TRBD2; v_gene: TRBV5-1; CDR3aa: CASMTSGTDTQYF; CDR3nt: TGCGCCAGCATGACTAGCGGCACAGATACGCAGTATTTT
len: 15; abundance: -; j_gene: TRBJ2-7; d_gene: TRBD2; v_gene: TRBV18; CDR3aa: CASSPGLAGDYEQYF; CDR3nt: TGTGCCAGCTCACCAGGACTAGCGGGAGATTACGAGCAGTACTTC
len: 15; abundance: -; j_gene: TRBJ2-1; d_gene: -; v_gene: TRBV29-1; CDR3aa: CSVSPTGSSYNEQFF; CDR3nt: TGCAGCGTCTCGCCCACAGGAAGCTCCTACAATGAGCAGTTCTTC
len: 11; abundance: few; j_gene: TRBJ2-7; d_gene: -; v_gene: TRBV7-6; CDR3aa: CASSTGSQQYF; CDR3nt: TGTGCCAGCAGCACCGGGTCCCAGCAGTACTTC
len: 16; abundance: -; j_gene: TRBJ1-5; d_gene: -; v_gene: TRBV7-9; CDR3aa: CASSRTDPYSNQPQHF; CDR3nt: TGTGCCAGCAGCCGGACAGACCCCTATAGCAATCAGCCCCAGCATTTT
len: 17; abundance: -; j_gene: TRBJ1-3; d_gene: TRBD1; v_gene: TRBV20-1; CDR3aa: CSARALAGQGSGNTIYF; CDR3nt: TGCAGTGCTAGAGCGCTTGCGGGACAGGGTTCTGGAAACACCATATATTTT
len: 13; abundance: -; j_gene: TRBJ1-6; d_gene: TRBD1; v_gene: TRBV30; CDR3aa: CAWDRDRNSPLHF; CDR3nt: TGTGCCTGGGACCGGGACAGGAATTCACCCCTCCACTTT
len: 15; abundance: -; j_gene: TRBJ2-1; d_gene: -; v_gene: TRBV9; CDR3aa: CASSVVGNSPNEQFF; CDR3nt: TGTGCCAGCAGCGTAGTGGGGAATAGTCCCAATGAGCAGTTCTTC
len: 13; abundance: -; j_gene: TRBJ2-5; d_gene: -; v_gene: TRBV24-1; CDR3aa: CATAGPGQETQYF; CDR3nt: TGTGCCACCGCCGGCCCAGGACAAGAGACCCAGTACTTC
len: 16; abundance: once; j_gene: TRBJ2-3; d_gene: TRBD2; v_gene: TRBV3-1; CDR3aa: CASSPPLSGGPDTQYF; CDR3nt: TGTGCCAGCAGCCCACCCCTGAGCGGGGGTCCAGATACGCAGTATTTT
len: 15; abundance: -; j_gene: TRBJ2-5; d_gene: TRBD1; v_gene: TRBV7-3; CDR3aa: CASSLTGQGEETQYF; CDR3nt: TGTGCCAGCAGCTTAACCGGACAGGGCGAAGAGACCCAGTACTTC
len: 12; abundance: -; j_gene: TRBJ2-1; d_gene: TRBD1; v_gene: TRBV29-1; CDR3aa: CSVDLQGQGQFF; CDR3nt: TGCAGCGTTGATTTACAGGGGCAAGGGCAGTTCTTC
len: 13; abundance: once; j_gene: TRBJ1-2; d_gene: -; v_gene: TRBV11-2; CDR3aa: CASSFGGSPGYTF; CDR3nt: TGTGCCAGCAGCTTCGGCGGGTCCCCTGGCTACACCTTC